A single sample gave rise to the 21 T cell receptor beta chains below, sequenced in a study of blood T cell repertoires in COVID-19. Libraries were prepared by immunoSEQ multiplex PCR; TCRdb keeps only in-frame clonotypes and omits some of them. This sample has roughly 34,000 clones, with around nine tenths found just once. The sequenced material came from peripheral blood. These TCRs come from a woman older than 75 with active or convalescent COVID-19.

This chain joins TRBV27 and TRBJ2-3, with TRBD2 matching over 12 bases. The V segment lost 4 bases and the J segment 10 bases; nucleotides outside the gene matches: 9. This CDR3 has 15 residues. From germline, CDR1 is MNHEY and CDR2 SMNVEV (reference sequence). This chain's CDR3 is CASSSPSGGAWPQYF. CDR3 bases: TGTGCCAGCAGTTCTCCTAGCGGGGGGGCGTGGCCGCAGTATTTT.

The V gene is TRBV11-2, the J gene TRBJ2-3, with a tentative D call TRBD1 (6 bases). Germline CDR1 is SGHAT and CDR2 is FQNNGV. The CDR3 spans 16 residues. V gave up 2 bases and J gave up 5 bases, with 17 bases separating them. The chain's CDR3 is CASSLNGRGFKDTQYF. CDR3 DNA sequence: TGTGCCAGCAGCTTAAATGGCAGGGGATTCAAAGATACGCAGTATTTT.

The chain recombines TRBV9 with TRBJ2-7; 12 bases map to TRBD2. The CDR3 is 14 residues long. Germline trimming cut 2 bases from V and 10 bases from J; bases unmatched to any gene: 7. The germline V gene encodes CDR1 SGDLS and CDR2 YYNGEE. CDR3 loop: CASSVASGGAEQYF. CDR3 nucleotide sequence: TGTGCCAGCAGCGTGGCTAGCGGGGGGGCGGAACAGTACTTC.

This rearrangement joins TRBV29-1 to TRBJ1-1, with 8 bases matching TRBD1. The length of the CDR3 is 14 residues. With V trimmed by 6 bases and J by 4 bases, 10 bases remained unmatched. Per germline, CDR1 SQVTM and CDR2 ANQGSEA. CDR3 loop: CSVDADRDGTEAFF. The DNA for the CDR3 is TGCAGCGTAGATGCGGACAGGGATGGCACTGAAGCTTTCTTT.

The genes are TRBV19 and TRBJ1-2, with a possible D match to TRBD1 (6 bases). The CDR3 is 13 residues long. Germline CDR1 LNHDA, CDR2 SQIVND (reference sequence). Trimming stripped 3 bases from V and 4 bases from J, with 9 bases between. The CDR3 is CASSINRVYGYTF. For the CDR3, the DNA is TGTGCCAGTAGTATTAACAGGGTCTATGGCTACACCTTC. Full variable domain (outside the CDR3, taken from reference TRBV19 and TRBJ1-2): DGGITQSPKYLFRKEGQNVTLSCEQNLNHDAMYWYRQDPGQGLRLIYYSQIVNDFQKGDIAEGYSVSREKKESFPLTVTSAQKNPTAFYLCASSINRVYGYTFGSGTRLTVV.

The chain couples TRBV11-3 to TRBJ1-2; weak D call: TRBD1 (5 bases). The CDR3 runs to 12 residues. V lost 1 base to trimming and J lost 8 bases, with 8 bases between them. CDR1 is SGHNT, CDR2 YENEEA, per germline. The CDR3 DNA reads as TGTGCCAGCAGCTTAGGGGGCGAAGGCTACACCTTC. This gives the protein CASSLGGEGYTF.

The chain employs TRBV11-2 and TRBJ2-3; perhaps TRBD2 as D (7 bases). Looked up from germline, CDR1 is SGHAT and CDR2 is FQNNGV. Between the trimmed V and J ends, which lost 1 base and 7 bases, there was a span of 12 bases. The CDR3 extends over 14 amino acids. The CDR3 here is CASSLVGGPNTQYF. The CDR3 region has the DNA TGTGCCAGCAGCTTAGTGGGGGGGCCCAATACGCAGTATTTT.

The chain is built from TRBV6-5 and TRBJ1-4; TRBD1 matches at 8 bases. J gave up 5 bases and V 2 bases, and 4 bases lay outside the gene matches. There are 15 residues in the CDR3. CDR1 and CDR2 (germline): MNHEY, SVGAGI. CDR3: CASSYNQGANEKLFF. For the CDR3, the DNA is TGTGCCAGCAGTTACAATCAGGGGGCAAATGAAAAACTGTTTTTT.

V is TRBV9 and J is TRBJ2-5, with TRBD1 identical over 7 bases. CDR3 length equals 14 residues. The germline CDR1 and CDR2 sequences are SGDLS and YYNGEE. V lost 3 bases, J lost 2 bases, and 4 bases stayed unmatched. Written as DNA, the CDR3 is TGTGCCAGCAGCGCCCGACAGGGTCAAGAGACCCAGTACTTC. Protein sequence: CASSARQGQETQYF.

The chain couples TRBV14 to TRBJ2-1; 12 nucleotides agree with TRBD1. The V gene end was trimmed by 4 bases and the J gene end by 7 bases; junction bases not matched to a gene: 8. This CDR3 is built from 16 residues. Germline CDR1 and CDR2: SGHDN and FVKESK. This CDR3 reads CASSRPGQGAVNEQFF. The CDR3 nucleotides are TGTGCCAGCAGCCGTCCGGGACAGGGGGCGGTGAATGAGCAGTTCTTC.

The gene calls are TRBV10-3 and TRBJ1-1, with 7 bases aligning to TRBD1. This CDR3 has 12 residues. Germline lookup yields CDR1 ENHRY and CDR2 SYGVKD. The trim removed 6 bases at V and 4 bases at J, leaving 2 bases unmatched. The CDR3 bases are TGTGCCATCAGAGGGGGCGTCACTGAAGCTTTCTTT. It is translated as CAIRGGVTEAFF.

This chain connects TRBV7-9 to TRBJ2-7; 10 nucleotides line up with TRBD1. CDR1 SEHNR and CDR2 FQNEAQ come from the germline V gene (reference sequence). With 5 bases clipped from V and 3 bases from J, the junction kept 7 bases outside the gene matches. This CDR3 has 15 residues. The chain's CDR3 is CASSKLGTGDYEQYF. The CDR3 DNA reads TGTGCCAGCAGCAAACTAGGGACAGGGGACTACGAGCAGTACTTC.

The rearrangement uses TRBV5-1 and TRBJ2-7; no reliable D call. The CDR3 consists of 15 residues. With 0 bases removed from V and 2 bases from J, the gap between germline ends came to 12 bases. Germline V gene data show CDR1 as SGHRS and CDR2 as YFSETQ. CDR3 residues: CASSLDSRPTYEQYF. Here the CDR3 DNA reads TGCGCCAGCAGCTTGGATTCTAGACCTACCTACGAGCAGTACTTC.

CDR3 sequence: CASSLSGQGIGYTF. The CDR3 nucleotides are TGTGCCAGCAGCTTATCCGGACAGGGGATCGGCTACACCTTC. V is TRBV7-9 and J is TRBJ1-2, with 9 bases that match TRBD1. Germline loops: CDR1 SEHNR, CDR2 FQNEAQ (reference sequence). The CDR3 runs to 14 residues. Unmatched junction bases numbered 6, after V lost 2 bases and J lost 8 bases.

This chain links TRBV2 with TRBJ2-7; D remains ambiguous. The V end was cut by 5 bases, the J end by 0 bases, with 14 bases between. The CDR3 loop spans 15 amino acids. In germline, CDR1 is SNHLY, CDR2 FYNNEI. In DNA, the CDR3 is TGTGCCAGCAGTTTACGACCGAGGAGCTCCTACGAGCAGTACTTC. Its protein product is CASSLRPRSSYEQYF.

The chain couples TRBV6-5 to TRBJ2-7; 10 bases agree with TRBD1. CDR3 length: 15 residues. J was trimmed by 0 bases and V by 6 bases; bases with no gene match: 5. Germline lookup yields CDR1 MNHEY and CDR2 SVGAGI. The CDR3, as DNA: TGTGCCAGCAGCCCGACAGGGGGCGCCTCCTACGAGCAGTACTTC. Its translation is CASSPTGGASYEQYF.

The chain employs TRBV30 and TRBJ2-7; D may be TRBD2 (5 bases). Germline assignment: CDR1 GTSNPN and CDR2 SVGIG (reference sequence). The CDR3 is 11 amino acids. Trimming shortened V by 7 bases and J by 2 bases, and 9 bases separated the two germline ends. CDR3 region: CASDFAYEQYF. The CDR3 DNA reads TGTGCCTCGGACTTTGCCTACGAGCAGTACTTC.

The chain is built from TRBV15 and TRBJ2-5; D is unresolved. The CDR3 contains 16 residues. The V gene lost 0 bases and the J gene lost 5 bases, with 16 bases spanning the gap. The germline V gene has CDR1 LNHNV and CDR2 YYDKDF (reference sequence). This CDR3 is CATSREFTIHPETQYF. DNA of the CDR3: TGTGCCACCAGCAGAGAGTTTACTATCCATCCCGAGACCCAGTACTTC.

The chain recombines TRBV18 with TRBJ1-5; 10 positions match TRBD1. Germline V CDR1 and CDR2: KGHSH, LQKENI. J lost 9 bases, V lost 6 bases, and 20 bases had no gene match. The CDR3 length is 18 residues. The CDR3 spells CASSSLGVTGGHGGPQHF. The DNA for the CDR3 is TGTGCCAGCTCCTCACTTGGGGTGACAGGGGGCCACGGGGGGCCCCAGCATTTT. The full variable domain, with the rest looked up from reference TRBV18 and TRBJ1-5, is NAGVMQNPRHLVRRRGQEARLRCSPMKGHSHVYWYRQLPEEGLKFMVYLQKENIIDESGMPKERFSAEFPKEGPSILRIQQVVRGDSAAYFCASSSLGVTGGHGGPQHFGDGTRLSIL.

The CDR3 bases are TGTGCCACCAGCAGAGATTTGGCTCCCTCAGTTGACACCATATATTTT. Its protein product is CATSRDLAPSVDTIYF. The chain employs TRBV15 and TRBJ1-3, with no clear D. The CDR3 has 16 residues. The V gene's germline CDR1 is LNHNV and CDR2 YYDKDF (reference sequence). The V end lost 0 bases, the J end lost 8 bases, and 17 bases lay between the germline ends. Variable domain in full (rest from reference TRBV15 and TRBJ1-3): DAMVIQNPRYQVTQFGKPVTLSCSQTLNHNVMYWYQQKSSQAPKLLFHYYDKDFNNEADTPDNFQSRRPNTSFCFLDIRSPGLGDTAMYLCATSRDLAPSVDTIYFGEGSWLTVV.

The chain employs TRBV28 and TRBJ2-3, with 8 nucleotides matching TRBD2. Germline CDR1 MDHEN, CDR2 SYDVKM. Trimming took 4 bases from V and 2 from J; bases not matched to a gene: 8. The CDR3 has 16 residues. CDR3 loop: CASSSSGTRDTDTQYF. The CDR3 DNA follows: TGTGCCAGCAGTTCCTCCGGGACTAGAGACACAGATACGCAGTATTTT.